This is a list of T cell receptor beta chains from one sample in a study of PD-L1 blockade in urothelial cancer. Measured with immunoSEQ multiplex PCR; TCRdb has only the in-frame clones, and not every one. The data show 130,000 or so clones, with roughly 80% seen just once and 2.5% to 3.5% held by the top ten. The sample here was PBMCs, taken around atezolizumab (anti-PD-L1) treatment. The receptors here all came from a man aged 50 or older with urothelial cancer. Both conserved end residues are part of each CDR3. The order of the fields is V gene, clone size, D gene, J gene, CDR3 DNA, CDR3 protein. A D gene is named only where the DNA matches it firmly. Part of the rows lack a size; the others show once, few, many or a class for expanded clones.

>TRBV15|many|TRBD2|TRBJ2-1
TGTGCCACCAGCAGAGTCGGCGGGAGGGACCCCAATGAGCAGTTCTTC
CATSRVGGRDPNEQFF
>TRBV27|-|TRBD2|TRBJ2-3
TGTGCCAGCAGTTTCCTTCCTCCTAGCGGGAGGAGGACGGATACGCAGTATTTT
CASSFLPPSGRRTDTQYF
>TRBV6-1|few|TRBD1|TRBJ1-5
TGTGCCAGCAGTGAAGCGGGACAGAGCAATCAGCCCCAGCATTTT
CASSEAGQSNQPQHF
>TRBV6-6|once|TRBD1|TRBJ1-5
TGTGCCAGCAGGCCACCGGGACAGAAACATCAGCCCCAGCATTTT
CASRPPGQKHQPQHF
>TRBV25-1|-|-|TRBJ2-7
TGTGCCAGCAGTGGAAGACTCAACCCCTACGAGCAGTACTTC
CASSGRLNPYEQYF
>TRBV23-1|-|TRBD1|TRBJ2-7
TGCGCCAGCAGTCAGGAACTCAGGGGGAGCTCCTACGAGCAGTACTTC
CASSQELRGSSYEQYF
>TRBV27|-|-|TRBJ2-1
TGTGCCAGCAGGGTGCGACAAAACTCCTACAATGAGCAGTTCTTC
CASRVRQNSYNEQFF
>TRBV5-4|once|TRBD2|TRBJ2-1
TGTGCCAGCAGCCGGGGGTTAGCGGGTGGCAATGAGCAGTTCTTC
CASSRGLAGGNEQFF
>TRBV19|-|-|TRBJ1-5
TGTGCCAGCGAACAGCGGGGGAATCAGCCCCAGCATTTT
CASEQRGNQPQHF
>TRBV6-6|-|TRBD1|TRBJ2-1
TGTGCCAGCAGGCCACTGACAGGGTTTCCCTACAATGAGCAGTTCTTC
CASRPLTGFPYNEQFF
>TRBV28|-|TRBD2|TRBJ2-7
TGTGCCGGGGGACTAGCGGGAGCCCACGAGCAGTACTTC
CAGGLAGAHEQYF
>TRBV27|-|TRBD2|TRBJ2-7
TGTGCCAGCAGTCTTCGGACTAGTGGGGACCGGGAGCAGTACTTC
CASSLRTSGDREQYF
>TRBV28|-|TRBD1|TRBJ1-5
TGTGCCAGCAGTGGGTCGGGACAGGGTTTTTATCAGCCCCAGCATTTT
CASSGSGQGFYQPQHF
>TRBV27|-|TRBD1|TRBJ2-7
TGTGCCAGCAGCCGAGGGACAGGGGATGCTTACGAGCAGTACTTC
CASSRGTGDAYEQYF
>TRBV7-8|once|-|TRBJ1-2
TGTGCCAGCAGCTTTGGGGCCGGCTACACCTTC
CASSFGAGYTF
>TRBV28|-|TRBD2|TRBJ2-1
TGTGCCAGCAACGGGACCCCTGGGGCTAGCGGGTCTAACTACAATGAGCAGTTCTTC
CASNGTPGASGSNYNEQFF
>TRBV6-6|-|-|TRBJ1-5
TGTGCCAGCAGTTACTCGAACGGGGGTAGGGGTCAGCCCCAGCATTTT
CASSYSNGGRGQPQHF
>TRBV6-6|few|TRBD1|TRBJ2-7
TGTGCCAGCAGTGGACTGGGACAGTTCTACGAGCAGTACTTC
CASSGLGQFYEQYF
>TRBV15|once|-|TRBJ2-7
TGTGCCACCAGCAGAGACCCAGCGGACCCTACCTACGAGCAGTACTTC
CATSRDPADPTYEQYF
>TRBV11-1|once|TRBD1|TRBJ2-3
TGTGCCAGCAGCTTACGACAGGGGGCTAGCACAGATACGCAGTATTTT
CASSLRQGASTDTQYF
>TRBV5-1|-|TRBD1|TRBJ2-1
TGCGCCAGCAGCTTGGGAGGGACAGATTTGTACAATGAGCAGTTCTTC
CASSLGGTDLYNEQFF
>TRBV25-1|-|-|TRBJ1-1
TGTGCCAGCATTGCGGAGGGATACCTGAACACTGAAGCTTTCTTT
CASIAEGYLNTEAFF